The 30 T cell receptor beta chains below all came from one sample that was sequenced in a study of molecular identifiers for immune sequencing clone quantification. Via MiXCR, TCRdb re-called the PCR reads, giving one row per CDR3 protein. The data contain around 480,000 distinct CDR3 sequences, around 21% of them singletons. The specimen was naive CD8+ T cells from blood, with Jurkat cell RNA spiked in. Subset of the sample: FACS-sorted CD8+CD4-CCR7+CD45RA+ naive T cells. These receptors were taken from a human donor in good health. Some libraries in this study had Jurkat cell RNA spiked in.

This clonotype was found many times. This sequence joins TRBV7-8 and TRBJ2-3; TRBD1 aligns across 8 bases. Germline loops: CDR1 SGHVS, CDR2 FQNEAQ. With 6 bases clipped from V and 5 bases from J, the junction kept 7 bases outside the gene matches. This CDR3 comprises 14 residues. In DNA form, the CDR3 reads TGTGCCAGCAGGGAGACAGGGGCAGGAGATACGCAGTATTTT. This encodes CASRETGAGDTQYF. Together with reference TRBV7-8 and TRBJ2-3, the CDR3 gives the full variable domain: GAGVSQSPRYKVAKRGQDVALRCDPISGHVSLFWYQQALGQGPEFLTYFQNEAQLDKSGLPSDRFFAERPEGSVSTLKIQRTQQEDSAVYLCASRETGAGDTQYFGPGTRLTVL.

This clonotype was seen repeatedly, ten times or more. The chain uses TRBV5-6 and TRBJ2-3, with TRBD1 identical over 8 bases. The V gene end was trimmed by 4 bases and the J gene end by 4 bases; junction bases not matched to a gene: 8. This CDR3 spans 15 amino acids. Germline V gene sequence: CDR1 SGHDT, CDR2 YYEEEE. The CDR3: CASSPGQGMADTQYF. CDR3 DNA sequence: TGTGCCAGCAGCCCAGGACAGGGAATGGCAGATACGCAGTATTTT.

Remarks on this clonotype: A read error is possible here, since a much larger clone lies one base away. The CDR3 DNA is TGCGCCAGCAGCCAAGACAGCGGAGCCTACGAGCAGTGCTTC. Translated: CASSQDSGAYEQCF. V usage is TRBV4-3 and J usage is TRBJ2-7; maybe TRBD2 (5 bases). This CDR3 is built from 14 residues. CDR1 and CDR2 (germline): LGHNA, YSLEER.

As regards this clonotype: An end of the junction differs from the germline gene, which may be a read error. The chain has TRBV5-3 and TRBJ2-3; 9 bases are a match to TRBD1. TRBV5-3 is identified as an open reading frame with a role that is uncertain. The CDR3 consists of 18 residues. The CDR3 protein is CASSLRTGAFVGTDTQYF. The CDR3 region has the DNA TGTGCCAGCAGCTTACGGACAGGGGCTTTCGTGGGCACAGATACGCAGTATTTT.

This rearrangement joins TRBV4-1 to TRBJ2-7; 9 positions agree with TRBD2. The V segment lost 1 base and the J segment 0 bases; nucleotides outside the gene matches: 1. The germline V gene encodes CDR1 MGHRA and CDR2 YSYEKL. The CDR3 extends over 15 amino acids. The DNA of the CDR3 is TGCGCCAGCAGCCAAGCTAGCGGGGCCTCCTACGAGCAGTACTTC. Residues: CASSQASGASYEQYF.

V gene TRBV4-1 combines with J gene TRBJ1-1; maybe TRBD1 (5 bases). In germline, CDR1 is MGHRA, CDR2 YSYEKL. This CDR3 region has 15 residues. V was shortened by 2 bases and J by 1 base, with 11 bases between the two germline ends. The CDR3 DNA reads as TGCGCCAGCAGCCAATGGCGGGGGACGAACACTGAAGCTTTCTTT. Translating gives CASSQWRGTNTEAFF.

This chain links TRBV29-1 with TRBJ2-7; 9 positions agree with TRBD1. Trimming cost V 8 bases and J 5 bases; bases outside gene matches: 22. Looked up from germline, CDR1 is SQVTM and CDR2 is ANQGSEA. The CDR3 is 17 residues long. CDR3 residues: CSTTPEDRGNPLHEQYF. The CDR3, as DNA: TGCAGCACCACCCCGGAGGACAGGGGTAACCCCCTCCACGAGCAGTACTTC.

This clonotype appeared many times. The V gene is TRBV2, the J gene TRBJ2-6; the D is unclear. The germline V gene encodes CDR1 SNHLY and CDR2 FYNNEI. CDR3 length equals 16 residues. Deletions cut 0 bases from V and 2 bases from J, with 8 bases between. The CDR3 region is CASSEAVKPGANVLTF. The CDR3 nucleotides read TGTGCCAGCAGTGAAGCTGTGAAACCTGGGGCCAACGTCCTGACTTTC.

This clonotype has a handful of counts. The rearrangement uses TRBV7-2 and TRBJ2-7; possibly TRBD1 for D (5 bases). V lost 4 bases, J lost 1 base, and 14 bases lay in between. The CDR3 has 15 amino acids. CDR1 SGHTA and CDR2 FQGNSA come from the germline V gene. CDR3 DNA: TGTGCCAGCAGCTCCACCGGACAACCATCCTACGAGCAGTACTTC. The encoded protein is CASSSTGQPSYEQYF.

This clonotype was recorded many times. The chain couples TRBV27 to TRBJ2-1; D is unclear. Germline CDR1 is MNHEY and CDR2 is SMNVEV (reference sequence). The CDR3 length is 14 residues. V gave up 5 bases and J gave up 8 bases, with 16 bases separating them. The CDR3 loop reads CASSPLVTGDEQFF. The CDR3 nucleotides are TGTGCCAGCAGTCCTTTGGTGACCGGAGATGAGCAGTTCTTC.

This clonotype was seen repeatedly, ten times or more. The rearrangement uses TRBV28 and TRBJ2-7; D is perhaps TRBD1 (6 bases). CDR3 length equals 16 residues. Trimming shortened V by 1 base and J by 3 bases, and 16 bases separated the two germline ends. In germline, CDR1 is MDHEN, CDR2 SYDVKM. The CDR3 DNA reads as TGTGCCAGCAGTTTATCAGTTCGTCGACAGGACTACGAGCAGTACTTC. Encoded protein: CASSLSVRRQDYEQYF.

As for this clonotype: One junction end does not reproduce the germline sequence, and a read error may be involved. This rearrangement joins TRBV12-3 or TRBV12-4 to TRBJ2-5, with D maybe TRBD2 (6 bases). This CDR3 is built from 12 residues. The CDR3 DNA sequence: TGTGCCAGCAGTGCCGGCGGGGAGACCCAGCACTTC. Translation gives CASSAGGETQHF.

This clonotype was counted many times. The rearrangement joins TRBV4-3 to TRBJ2-1, with 7 nucleotides matching TRBD1. The CDR3 consists of 15 residues. Germline V gene data show CDR1 as LGHNA and CDR2 as YSLEER. V dropped 1 base and J dropped 4; count of bases not matched to a gene: 4. Here the CDR3 reads CASSQGRDSYNEQFF. As DNA, the CDR3 is TGCGCCAGCAGCCAAGGAAGGGACAGTTACAATGAGCAGTTCTTC.

The table lists this clonotype with many counts. This chain uses TRBV13 with TRBJ2-2; maybe TRBD1 (5 bases). The ends were cut back, 5 bases at V and 1 base at J, with 8 bases in the middle. The length of the CDR3 is 14 residues. The germline CDR1 and CDR2 sequences are PRHDT and FYEKMQ (reference sequence). The CDR3 spells CASSPQVNTGELFF. The CDR3 nucleotides read TGTGCCAGCAGCCCACAGGTGAACACCGGGGAGCTGTTTTTT.

The gene calls are TRBV7-9 and TRBJ2-7; D is possibly TRBD2 (5 bases). This CDR3 contains 12 residues. The germline V and J ends were trimmed by 4 bases and 3 bases, with 7 bases remaining between them. Germline CDR1 reads SEHNR; CDR2 reads FQNEAQ (reference sequence). CDR3 sequence (DNA): TGTGCCAGCAGCTCCCGGGACTACGAGCAGTACTTC. Protein product: CASSSRDYEQYF.

V gene TRBV27 combines with J gene TRBJ2-3; 8 bases are a match to TRBD2. Germline assignment: CDR1 MNHEY and CDR2 SMNVEV (reference sequence). This CDR3 has 17 amino acids. J was trimmed by 1 base and V by 5 bases; bases with no gene match: 11. The CDR3 coding sequence is TGTGCCAGCAGTCTACCCGGGGGGGTTCCGGGCACAGATACGCAGTATTTT. Its translation is CASSLPGGVPGTDTQYF.

This clonotype showed up just a few times. The chain joins TRBV7-8 to TRBJ1-6; 11 bases fit TRBD1. This CDR3 is built from 17 residues. Germline assignment: CDR1 SGHVS and CDR2 FQNEAQ. Losses at the gene ends were 1 base for V and 6 bases for J; bases not matched to a gene: 5. The CDR3 region has the DNA TGTGCCAGCAGCTTAGAGGGACAGGGGGTGGGTAATTCACCCCTCCACTTT. It yields the protein CASSLEGQGVGNSPLHF.

V gene TRBV27 combines with J gene TRBJ2-1; D is undetermined. The CDR3 is 16 residues long. The germline gives CDR1 MNHEY, CDR2 SMNVEV (reference sequence). V was shortened by 0 bases and J by 4 bases, with 13 bases between the two germline ends. CDR3 DNA sequence: TGTGCCAGCAGTTTATCGACCCGACCGCGATACAATGAGCAGTTCTTC. Encoded protein: CASSLSTRPRYNEQFF.

In its sample, this clonotype was seen a few times. V usage is TRBV5-1 and J usage is TRBJ1-2; D unclear. Trimming cost V 0 bases and J 0 bases, with 9 bases left between them. CDR1 is SGHRS, CDR2 YFSETQ, per germline. The CDR3 spans 15 residues. CDR3 in amino acids: CASSLVAVSNYGYTF. The CDR3 region has the DNA TGCGCCAGCAGCTTGGTGGCCGTATCTAACTATGGCTACACCTTC.

This clonotype was detected a few times. The chain is built from TRBV27 and TRBJ1-2; tentatively, D is TRBD1 (6 bases). In germline, CDR1 is MNHEY, CDR2 SMNVEV (reference sequence). V dropped 5 bases and J dropped 4 bases, with 14 bases sitting between them. This CDR3 comprises 14 residues. CDR3 sequence reads: CASSLRGAIYGYTF. The CDR3, as DNA: TGTGCCAGCAGTCTGAGGGGGGCCATCTATGGCTACACCTTC.

This clonotype appeared many times. This sequence joins TRBV29-1 and TRBJ2-5; 8 bases are a match to TRBD2. Germline CDR1 and CDR2: SQVTM and ANQGSEA. The ends lost 3 bases at V and 3 bases at J; junction bases unmatched: 6. CDR3 length: 14 amino acids. Here the CDR3 DNA reads TGCAGCGTTGAGGGACTAGGAGTTGAAGAGACCCAGTACTTC. It encodes CSVEGLGVEETQYF.

The chain has TRBV20-1 and TRBJ2-7; the match to TRBD1 covers 9 bases. Germline trimming cut 0 bases from V and 4 bases from J; bases unmatched to any gene: 7. The CDR3 runs to 15 residues. Per germline, CDR1 DFQATT and CDR2 SNEGSKA (reference sequence). CDR3 bases: TGCAGTGCTAGAGATGGGGGGACAGGGTCATACGAGCAGTACTTC. Translating gives CSARDGGTGSYEQYF.

There are a few counts of this clonotype. The rearrangement links TRBV3-1 to TRBJ2-1, with TRBD1 matching 7 bases. Germline CDR1 is LGHDT and CDR2 is YNNKEL (reference sequence). J gave up 7 bases and V 0 bases, and 6 bases lay outside the gene matches. This CDR3 comprises 15 residues. CDR3: CASSQDDLQGNEQFF. The CDR3 coding sequence is TGTGCCAGCAGCCAAGATGATTTACAGGGGAATGAGCAGTTCTTC.

This clonotype appeared once. This may stem from a read error, because a much larger clone lies one nucleotide away. This chain joins TRBV6-6 and TRBJ2-5; D possibly uses TRBD1 or TRBD2 (7 bases each). The CDR3 spans 17 residues. Per the germline V gene, CDR1 is MNHNY and CDR2 is SVGAGI (reference sequence). This CDR3 reads CASSYSPRRGGQGTQYF. CDR3 nucleotides: TGTGCCAGCAGTTACTCCCCCCGCAGGGGGGGCCAAGGGACCCAGTACTTC.

Many counts were recorded for this clonotype. The genes are TRBV7-6 and TRBJ1-4; TRBD1 aligns across 12 bases. V lost 6 bases to trimming and J lost 4 bases; unmatched junction nucleotides: 15. Germline V gene lookup returns CDR1 SGHVS and CDR2 FNYEAQ. The CDR3 has 19 residues. The CDR3 loop reads CASRSGTGGPFTFNEKLFF. CDR3 coding DNA: TGTGCCAGCAGATCCGGGACAGGGGGCCCCTTCACTTTTAATGAAAAACTGTTTTTT.

The chain combines TRBV27 with TRBJ1-1, with D possibly TRBD1 on 6 matching bases. Trimming took off 5 bases at V and 0 bases at J, with 10 bases between the two ends. The CDR3 runs 14 residues. Germline lookup yields CDR1 MNHEY and CDR2 SMNVEV (reference sequence). The CDR3 DNA reads as TGTGCCAGCAGTACAGGGAATTTGAACACTGAAGCTTTCTTT. This encodes CASSTGNLNTEAFF.

This clonotype has a handful of counts. This chain links TRBV20-1 with TRBJ1-6, with D possibly matching TRBD1 (6 bases). Looked up from germline, CDR1 is DFQATT and CDR2 is SNEGSKA (reference sequence). Trimming took 0 bases from V and 9 from J, leaving 15 bases between them. The CDR3 is 15 amino acids. CDR3 coding DNA: TGCAGTGCTAGAGATTTGGGGGCAGCAGGTTCACCCCTCCACTTT. This codes for CSARDLGAAGSPLHF.

This rearrangement joins TRBV6-1 to TRBJ2-7; D perhaps matches TRBD2 (6 bases). Germline CDR1 reads MNHNS; CDR2 reads SASEGT. V was trimmed by 2 bases and J by 1 base, leaving 9 bases between them. The CDR3 length is 14 residues. Here the CDR3 reads CASSERRESYEQYF. Written as DNA, the CDR3 is TGTGCCAGCAGTGAACGGCGGGAATCCTACGAGCAGTACTTC.

The chain joins TRBV21-1 to TRBJ2-7; TRBD2 is the table's D call, not checked against the DNA. TRBV21-1 is tagged as a pseudogene. This CDR3 region has 19 residues. The CDR3 DNA sequence: TGTGCCAGCAGCAAAGCTGGCGGGTTGGCAAGGGGAGGCCGGTCCGAGCAGTACTTC. This sequence encodes CASSKAGGLARGGRSEQYF.

This clonotype was found many times. This chain uses TRBV12-3 or TRBV12-4 with TRBJ2-5, with 7 bases lining up with TRBD1. This CDR3 spans 14 amino acids. V shed 5 bases and J 5 bases; nucleotides not matched to a gene: 8. CDR3 residues: CASSVPGQYETQYF. The DNA of the CDR3 is TGTGCCAGCAGTGTCCCGGGACAGTACGAGACCCAGTACTTC.